What follows are 32 T cell receptor beta chains derived from one specimen sequenced in a study of blood T cell repertoires in COVID-19. Repertoires were generated with immunoSEQ multiplex PCR, while TCRdb's copy carries only in-frame clones and drops some. Of around 250,000 clones in the sample, about 89% were seen once. The sample comprised peripheral blood. The receptors were gathered from a woman aged 60-75 years who had recovered from COVID-19.

The chain links TRBV6-6 to TRBJ2-1; no definite D call. The CDR3 spans 11 residues. Germline CDR1 is MNHNY and CDR2 is SVGAGI (reference sequence). The V end lost 7 bases, the J end lost 7 bases, and 8 bases lay between the germline ends. The DNA of the CDR3 is TGTGCCAGCACCCTTTCGAATGAGCAGTTCTTC. This encodes CASTLSNEQFF.

The rearrangement joins TRBV20-1 to TRBJ1-2; 8 positions agree with TRBD1. The CDR3 totals 14 residues. Per germline, CDR1 DFQATT and CDR2 SNEGSKA (reference sequence). Losses at the gene ends were 3 bases for V and 5 bases for J; bases not matched to a gene: 8. The CDR3 loop reads CSASSPGGGYGYTF. In DNA, the CDR3 is TGCAGTGCTAGTTCTCCAGGGGGCGGATATGGCTACACCTTC.

The chain employs TRBV7-2 and TRBJ2-1, with D perhaps TRBD2 (5 bases). Germline values: CDR1 SGHTA, CDR2 FQGNSA. The CDR3 covers 14 residues. The V and J ends lost 1 base and 6 bases respectively, with 10 bases between them. The CDR3 DNA reads TGTGCCAGCAGCTTAGATCCAGCGGTCAATGAGCAGTTCTTC. Protein: CASSLDPAVNEQFF.

The chain links TRBV2 to TRBJ1-5; no firm D call. This CDR3 spans 14 amino acids. Trimming pared 4 bases from V and 0 bases from J, leaving 7 bases between. Germline loops: CDR1 SNHLY, CDR2 FYNNEI. The DNA for the CDR3 is TGTGCCAGCAGTGTCGAGGGTAGCAATCAGCCCCAGCATTTT. Its protein product is CASSVEGSNQPQHF.

V gene TRBV7-2 combines with J gene TRBJ1-2; D gene ambiguous. V shed 5 bases and J shed 8 bases, with 15 bases lying between them. The germline gives CDR1 SGHTA, CDR2 FQGNSA. The CDR3 totals 13 residues. CDR3 sequence reads: CASSPGRERGYTF. Written as DNA, the CDR3 is TGTGCCAGCAGCCCCGGGAGGGAACGAGGCTACACCTTC.

V gene TRBV11-2 combines with J gene TRBJ2-7, with 7 nucleotides matching TRBD1. Losses at the gene ends were 1 base for V and 5 bases for J; bases not matched to a gene: 8. The CDR3 length is 15 residues. Per the germline V gene, CDR1 is SGHAT and CDR2 is FQNNGV. CDR3 nucleotides: TGTGCCAGCAGCTTAGTGGTAGGGGGCGGAGACGAGCAGTACTTC. Protein sequence: CASSLVVGGGDEQYF.

This clone has just one count. V and J are TRBV9 and TRBJ2-4, with D perhaps TRBD2 (5 bases). In germline, CDR1 is SGDLS, CDR2 YYNGEE. The CDR3 runs 14 residues. Trimming pared 7 bases from V and 7 bases from J, leaving 18 bases between. The DNA for the CDR3 is TGTGCCAGCTCCCCCGAGGGTGTTCTGAACATTCAGTACTTC. Translation: CASSPEGVLNIQYF.

The J gene is TRBJ1-1, the V gene TRBV7-6, with D perhaps matching TRBD1 (5 bases). Germline CDR1 is SGHVS and CDR2 is FNYEAQ. The CDR3 is made up of 14 amino acids. V lost 4 bases and J 3 bases, leaving 12 bases between the germline ends. DNA of the CDR3: TGTGCCAGCAGCTCGCCCTGGGGGGACACTGAAGCTTTCTTT. Protein product: CASSSPWGDTEAFF.

This clone appeared once. The V and J genes are TRBV28 and TRBJ1-1; maybe TRBD1 (5 bases). Germline V gene data show CDR1 as MDHEN and CDR2 as SYDVKM. The CDR3 covers 13 residues. V was pared by 8 bases and J by 4 bases, with 14 bases between. The CDR3 coding sequence is TGTGCCAGCCTCCCGCCCCAGGGCACTGAAGCTTTCTTT. As protein: CASLPPQGTEAFF. The full variable domain, with the rest looked up from reference TRBV28 and TRBJ1-1, is DVKVTQSSRYLVKRTGEKVFLECVQDMDHENMFWYRQDPGLGLRLIYFSYDVKMKEKGDIPEGYSVSREKKERFSLILESASTNQTSMYLCASLPPQGTEAFFGQGTRLTVV.

DNA of the CDR3: TGTGCCAGTAGTATTAATGGGGACATAAGGAACACTGAAGCTTTCTTT. Its translation: CASSINGDIRNTEAFF. The chain has TRBV19 and TRBJ1-1, with TRBD1 as a possible D gene (6 bases). CDR3 length: 16 residues. V was pared by 3 bases and J by 1 base, with 15 bases between. In germline, CDR1 is LNHDA, CDR2 SQIVND (reference sequence).

The chain carries TRBV19 and TRBJ1-5; no firm D call. Trimming shortened V by 3 bases and J by 3 bases, and 12 bases separated the two germline ends. The length of the CDR3 is 15 residues. Germline-derived CDR1 and CDR2 are LNHDA and SQIVND (reference sequence). The CDR3 DNA sequence: TGTGCCAGTAGTATTTCTGGCAGGTTCAATCAGCCCCAGCATTTT. Translated: CASSISGRFNQPQHF.

This clone was seen once. The gene calls are TRBV28 and TRBJ1-6; no firm D call. Germline loops: CDR1 MDHEN, CDR2 SYDVKM. The CDR3 consists of 14 residues. V was cut by 2 bases and J by 10 bases, with 12 bases left in between. The CDR3: CASSLMGRDSPLHF. CDR3 DNA sequence: TGTGCCAGCAGTTTAATGGGCAGAGACTCACCCCTCCACTTT. Full variable domain (rest looked up from reference TRBV28 and TRBJ1-6): DVKVTQSSRYLVKRTGEKVFLECVQDMDHENMFWYRQDPGLGLRLIYFSYDVKMKEKGDIPEGYSVSREKKERFSLILESASTNQTSMYLCASSLMGRDSPLHFGNGTRLTVT.

This chain joins TRBV6-5 and TRBJ1-1; TRBD1 aligns across 10 bases. Germline V gene data show CDR1 as MNHEY and CDR2 as SVGAGI. Trimming cost V 4 bases and J 3 bases; bases outside gene matches: 5. The CDR3 sequence is 15 residues long. CDR3 in amino acids: CASSWGQGLHTEAFF. CDR3 bases: TGTGCCAGCAGTTGGGGACAGGGGCTGCACACTGAAGCTTTCTTT.

The V gene is TRBV28, the J gene TRBJ2-5; 10 bases agree with TRBD1. Germline V lookup: CDR1 MDHEN, CDR2 SYDVKM. The CDR3 is 13 amino acids. V shed 8 bases and J 5 bases; nucleotides not matched to a gene: 5. This CDR3 reads CASRGQGKETQYF. The CDR3 bases are TGTGCCAGCCGGGGACAGGGGAAGGAGACCCAGTACTTC.

In DNA form, the CDR3 reads TGTGCCAGTAGTATCCAAACCGGGACAACGGGCTACACCTTC. Encoded protein: CASSIQTGTTGYTF. V and J are TRBV19 and TRBJ1-2, with D possibly being TRBD1 (6 bases). This CDR3 contains 14 residues. V was clipped by 3 bases and J by 8 bases, with 16 bases between them. Germline CDR1 reads LNHDA; CDR2 reads SQIVND (reference sequence).

This chain uses TRBV5-1 with TRBJ2-1, with D possibly being TRBD1 (6 bases). Germline-derived CDR1 and CDR2 are SGHRS and YFSETQ. The CDR3 consists of 15 residues. V lost 0 bases and J 7 bases, leaving 14 bases between the germline ends. The CDR3 DNA sequence: TGCGCCAGCAGCTTGGACAGGGTTGGAGAAAATGAGCAGTTCTTC. Translating gives CASSLDRVGENEQFF.

The chain employs TRBV19 and TRBJ2-7; tentative D call: TRBD1 (5 bases). The V end was cut by 5 bases, the J end by 4 bases, with 21 bases between. CDR1 is LNHDA, CDR2 SQIVND, per germline (reference sequence). This CDR3 is 16 amino acids long. The CDR3: CASSEAQRGTWYEQYF. CDR3 sequence (DNA): TGTGCCAGTAGTGAAGCGCAAAGGGGCACTTGGTACGAGCAGTACTTC.

The rearrangement joins TRBV7-3 to TRBJ2-5; a weak D match, TRBD1 (5 bases). Looked up from germline, CDR1 is SGHTA and CDR2 is FQGTGA. Between the trimmed V and J ends, which lost 1 base and 5 bases, there was a span of 8 bases. The CDR3 loop spans 13 amino acids. CDR3 sequence (DNA): TGTGCCAGCAGCTTAAGCAGGGATGAGACCCAGTACTTC. It translates to CASSLSRDETQYF.

V usage is TRBV10-3 and J usage is TRBJ1-1; D ambiguous. This CDR3 comprises 11 residues. Trimming removed 8 bases from V and 1 base from J, with 5 bases in between. Germline-derived CDR1 and CDR2 are ENHRY and SYGVKD. The CDR3 DNA reads as TGTGCCATCTCGTGGAACACTGAAGCTTTCTTT. It translates to CAISWNTEAFF.

The gene calls are TRBV5-5 and TRBJ2-7, with D tentatively TRBD1 (5 bases). The V end was cut by 2 bases, the J end by 0 bases, with 6 bases between. Germline assignment: CDR1 SGHKS and CDR2 YYEKEE (reference sequence). The CDR3 spans 13 residues. CDR3 DNA sequence: TGTGCCAGCAGCTTCGACAGCTCCTACGAGCAGTACTTC. This translates into CASSFDSSYEQYF. The entire variable domain, with the rest obtained from reference TRBV5-5 and TRBJ2-7, is as follows: DAGVTQSPTHLIKTRGQQVTLRCSPISGHKSVSWYQQVLGQGPQFIFQYYEKEERGRGNFPDRFSARQFPNYSSELNVNALLLGDSALYLCASSFDSSYEQYFGPGTRLTVT.

The chain links TRBV23-1 to TRBJ2-7; the match to TRBD1 covers 9 bases. TRBV23-1 is an open reading frame, and its role is uncertain. J was trimmed by 4 bases and V by 7 bases; bases with no gene match: 14. The CDR3 extends over 16 amino acids. The CDR3 nucleotides read TGCGCCAGCACCCCCATCCGGGACAGGGACCTATACGAGCAGTACTTC. Amino acid sequence: CASTPIRDRDLYEQYF.

The chain recombines TRBV7-3 with TRBJ1-1, with a weak D call TRBD1 (6 bases). The V gene's germline CDR1 is SGHTA and CDR2 FQGTGA. The ends were cut back, 4 bases at V and 1 base at J, with 13 bases in the middle. This CDR3 region has 15 residues. The CDR3 here is CASSSHAGANTEAFF. The CDR3 DNA reads TGTGCCAGCAGCTCCCACGCAGGGGCGAACACTGAAGCTTTCTTT.

The chain is built from TRBV4-2 and TRBJ2-5; 7 nucleotides align to TRBD2. CDR3 size: 16 residues. The trim removed 1 base at V and 2 bases at J, leaving 7 bases unmatched. Per germline, CDR1 LGHNA and CDR2 YNFKEQ. In DNA, the CDR3 is TGTGCCAGCAGCCAAGGCTCATCAGCGGGGCAAGAGACCCAGTACTTC. It encodes CASSQGSSAGQETQYF.

The genes are TRBV7-2 and TRBJ1-1; 8 bases match TRBD1. The trim removed 2 bases at V and 1 base at J, leaving 0 bases unmatched. Per germline, CDR1 SGHTA and CDR2 FQGNSA. This CDR3 region has 14 residues. Here the CDR3 reads CASSLQGANTEAFF. For the CDR3, the DNA is TGTGCCAGCAGCTTACAGGGGGCGAACACTGAAGCTTTCTTT.

This sequence joins TRBV5-1 and TRBJ2-5, with 11 nucleotides matching TRBD1. The V gene end was trimmed by 2 bases and the J gene end by 5 bases; junction bases not matched to a gene: 8. The CDR3 has 16 amino acids. The germline gives CDR1 SGHRS, CDR2 YFSETQ. The CDR3 here is CASSFSGQGAGETQYF. In DNA form, the CDR3 reads TGCGCCAGCAGCTTCTCCGGACAGGGGGCAGGTGAGACCCAGTACTTC.

V is TRBV19 and J is TRBJ2-1; TRBD1 agrees at 7 bases. After removal of 5 bases from V and 8 bases from J, the junction contained 12 bases not matched to a gene. In germline, CDR1 is LNHDA, CDR2 SQIVND (reference sequence). The CDR3 consists of 15 residues. The chain's CDR3 is CASSEDRGQGDEQFF. CDR3 nucleotides: TGTGCCAGTAGTGAAGATAGAGGGCAGGGGGATGAGCAGTTCTTC.

CDR3 sequence reads: CASKRSSGYGYTF. The DNA of the CDR3 is TGTGCCAGCAAGAGGTCTTCGGGCTATGGCTACACCTTC. V and J are TRBV6-5 and TRBJ1-2; D remains ambiguous. Trimming stripped 7 bases from V and 4 bases from J, with 13 bases between. This CDR3 region has 13 residues. The germline V gene encodes CDR1 MNHEY and CDR2 SVGAGI.

This chain uses TRBV5-8 with TRBJ2-3; TRBD1 agrees at 8 bases. Germline CDR1 is SGHTS and CDR2 is YDEGEE. Losses at the gene ends were 3 bases for V and 3 bases for J; bases not matched to a gene: 6. The CDR3 has 15 amino acids. CDR3 residues: CASSSRQGRTDTQYF. Written as DNA, the CDR3 is TGTGCCAGCAGCTCCCGACAGGGGAGAACAGATACGCAGTATTTT.

The chain recombines TRBV4-1 with TRBJ2-1; TRBD1 agrees at 7 bases. The ends lost 0 bases at V and 4 bases at J; junction bases unmatched: 6. In germline, CDR1 is MGHRA, CDR2 YSYEKL. The CDR3 runs 16 residues. CDR3 amino acids: CASSQDSRGRYNEQFF. In DNA form, the CDR3 reads TGCGCCAGCAGCCAAGATTCAAGGGGGCGGTACAATGAGCAGTTCTTC.

The chain joins TRBV2 to TRBJ2-5; tentative D call: TRBD2 (7 bases). In germline, CDR1 is SNHLY, CDR2 FYNNEI. The CDR3 extends over 15 amino acids. Trimming pared 2 bases from V and 4 bases from J, leaving 14 bases between. The CDR3 here is CASSEMGGPRETQYF. The CDR3 region has the DNA TGTGCCAGCAGTGAAATGGGGGGGCCGAGAGAGACCCAGTACTTC.

This clone was seen only once. V is TRBV29-1 and J is TRBJ2-3; 8 nucleotides match TRBD1. Germline V gene sequence: CDR1 SQVTM, CDR2 ANQGSEA. The trim removed 7 bases at V and 5 bases at J, leaving 11 bases unmatched. The CDR3 spans 14 residues. The CDR3 sequence: CSATGTGGGDTQYF. The DNA for the CDR3 is TGCAGCGCAACCGGGACAGGCGGAGGAGATACGCAGTATTTT.

Only one count was recorded for this clone. The rearrangement links TRBV11-2 to TRBJ1-4, with 8 positions matching TRBD1. Germline trimming cut 5 bases from V and 7 bases from J; bases unmatched to any gene: 6. This CDR3 spans 14 amino acids. In germline, CDR1 is SGHAT, CDR2 FQNNGV. CDR3 amino acids: CASSHRTGREKLFF. CDR3 nucleotide sequence: TGTGCCAGCAGCCACCGGACAGGGCGTGAAAAACTGTTTTTT.